These 18 T cell receptor beta chains were sequenced from one sample in a study of shared clonotypes between healthy human individuals (dated by TCRdb to 2018 to 2021). The library was produced with the immunoSEQ multiplex PCR assay. TCRdb retrieved this table from immuneACCESS and kept in-frame rearrangements only. Not all clones are present; in checked studies, unresolved V genes account for under half, and no reason is known for the remainder. The sample contains more than 2 million clones, around 95% of them found a single time. The top ten clones comprise around 0.13% of the sample. Sequenced material: naive CD4+ T cells sorted from blood. The sample's cell subset or site, from its label and the paper: CD45RA+ positively selected. These receptors all come from a man younger than 35 in good health.

The rearrangement uses TRBV11-1 and TRBJ1-1; possible D gene TRBD1, 5 bases. Germline V gene lookup returns CDR1 SGHAT and CDR2 FQDESV (reference sequence). Trimming stripped 3 bases from V and 1 base from J, with 12 bases between. The CDR3 length is 15 residues. The CDR3 reads CASSFVTEKNTEAFF. Here the CDR3 DNA reads TGTGCCAGCAGCTTCGTGACAGAAAAGAACACTGAAGCTTTCTTT.

This clone is a singleton in its sample. J is TRBJ2-7 and V is TRBV6-5; TRBD1 matches 9 bases. This CDR3 is 14 amino acids long. Per the germline V gene, CDR1 is MNHEY and CDR2 is SVGAGI. J gave up 7 bases and V 2 bases, and 6 bases lay outside the gene matches. The CDR3 here is CASSYGQGLFEQYF. Here the CDR3 DNA reads TGTGCCAGCAGTTACGGACAGGGGTTATTTGAGCAGTACTTC.

This clone was detected only once. This rearrangement joins TRBV7-9 to TRBJ2-7; tentative D call: TRBD1 (6 bases). Trimming cost V 1 base and J 2 bases, with 12 bases left between them. The CDR3 extends over 15 amino acids. Looked up from germline, CDR1 is SEHNR and CDR2 is FQNEAQ (reference sequence). CDR3 in amino acids: CASSLEPGATYEQYF. The CDR3 DNA is TGTGCCAGCAGCTTAGAGCCAGGGGCCACCTACGAGCAGTACTTC.

This chain connects TRBV18 to TRBJ2-3; 9 bases map to TRBD1. The ends lost 2 bases at V and 4 bases at J; junction bases unmatched: 7. The CDR3 length is 16 residues. Germline values: CDR1 KGHSH, CDR2 LQKENI. CDR3 DNA sequence: TGTGCCAGCTCACCAAGGGGGGACAGGGCCCCAGATACGCAGTATTTT. Its protein is CASSPRGDRAPDTQYF.

V gene TRBV18 combines with J gene TRBJ2-4; 10 bases map to TRBD2. The V gene's germline CDR1 is KGHSH and CDR2 LQKENI. V dropped 3 bases and J dropped 2; count of bases not matched to a gene: 10. CDR3 size: 18 residues. The CDR3 loop is CASSPPNLAGATKNIQYF. CDR3 coding DNA: TGTGCCAGCTCACCTCCCAATCTAGCGGGAGCGACCAAAAACATTCAGTACTTC.

This chain uses TRBV7-2 with TRBJ2-5; 10 nucleotides align to TRBD2. The germline V gene has CDR1 SGHTA and CDR2 FQGNSA. The CDR3 sequence is 15 residues long. Trimming at V came to 4 bases and at J to 5 bases, leaving 7 bases not matched to a gene. Here the CDR3 DNA reads TGTGCCAGCAGCTCCTACCTGGGACTAGCGGAGACCCAGTACTTC. Encoded protein: CASSSYLGLAETQYF.

This chain joins TRBV6-6 and TRBJ1-5; 12 bases match TRBD1. The CDR3 consists of 16 residues. Germline-derived CDR1 and CDR2 are MNHNY and SVGAGI (reference sequence). V shed 8 bases and J 2 bases; nucleotides not matched to a gene: 7. The CDR3 DNA reads TGTGCCAGCTCCGGGACAGGGGGCAGGGGCAATCAGCCCCAGCATTTT. It translates to CASSGTGGRGNQPQHF.

V and J are TRBV5-1 and TRBJ1-5, with TRBD1 identical over 11 bases. CDR3 length: 17 residues. Germline V gene lookup returns CDR1 SGHRS and CDR2 YFSETQ. V lost 4 bases to trimming and J lost 2 bases; unmatched junction nucleotides: 8. The CDR3 nucleotides are TGCGCCAGCAGCCCCGGGACAGGGGGTATCGGCAATCAGCCCCAGCATTTT. It encodes CASSPGTGGIGNQPQHF.

The chain uses TRBV7-2 and TRBJ2-3, with TRBD1 identical over 9 bases. Germline loops: CDR1 SGHTA, CDR2 FQGNSA. Trimming took 7 bases from V and 2 from J; bases not matched to a gene: 7. CDR3 length: 15 residues. CDR3 nucleotide sequence: TGTGCCAGCACCCCGGGACAGGGAAACACAGATACGCAGTATTTT. The encoded protein is CASTPGQGNTDTQYF.

The chain carries TRBV5-1 and TRBJ1-6; unclear D gene. V was shortened by 0 bases and J by 0 bases, with 10 bases between the two germline ends. Germline V gene sequence: CDR1 SGHRS, CDR2 YFSETQ. The CDR3 has 17 amino acids. CDR3 sequence (DNA): TGCGCCAGCAGCTTGGCCGGGCAGAGCTCCTATAATTCACCCCTCCACTTT. Translation gives CASSLAGQSSYNSPLHF. The whole variable domain, filled in from reference TRBV5-1 and TRBJ1-6, reads KAGVTQTPRYLIKTRGQQVTLSCSPISGHRSVSWYQQTPGQGLQFLFEYFSETQRNKGNFPGRFSGRQFSNSRSEMNVSTLELGDSALYLCASSLAGQSSYNSPLHFGNGTRLTVT.

The rearrangement joins TRBV6-1 to TRBJ2-3, with TRBD1 matching 10 bases. J gave up 5 bases and V 5 bases, and 7 bases lay outside the gene matches. The CDR3 covers 15 residues. Germline-derived CDR1 and CDR2 are MNHNS and SASEGT. This CDR3 reads CASSQRTGGGDTQYF. The DNA of the CDR3 is TGTGCCAGCAGTCAACGGACAGGGGGAGGAGATACGCAGTATTTT.

This clone has a single count. The J gene is TRBJ2-3, the V gene TRBV5-1; 14 bases fit TRBD2. The CDR3 loop spans 15 amino acids. V gave up 4 bases and J gave up 6 bases; unmatched junction bases: 4. Germline CDR1 reads SGHRS; CDR2 reads YFSETQ. This CDR3 reads CASSPWTSGGDTQYF. The DNA for the CDR3 is TGCGCCAGCAGCCCCTGGACTAGCGGGGGGGATACGCAGTATTTT. The variable domain in full, with the rest retrieved from reference TRBV5-1 and TRBJ2-3, is KAGVTQTPRYLIKTRGQQVTLSCSPISGHRSVSWYQQTPGQGLQFLFEYFSETQRNKGNFPGRFSGRQFSNSRSEMNVSTLELGDSALYLCASSPWTSGGDTQYFGPGTRLTVL.

CDR3 in DNA: TGTGCCAGTAGTTCCCGGTCGCGCGAGCAGTACTTC. This encodes CASSSRSREQYF. The rearrangement links TRBV19 to TRBJ2-7; D uncertain. Trimming stripped 5 bases from V and 6 bases from J, with 11 bases between. The CDR3 loop spans 12 amino acids. Germline loops: CDR1 LNHDA, CDR2 SQIVND (reference sequence).

Concerning this clone: Additional DNA sequences in this sample encode the identical CDR3. V gene TRBV6-5 combines with J gene TRBJ2-5, with 9 bases identical to TRBD1. This CDR3 region has 15 residues. V shed 2 bases and J 5 bases; nucleotides not matched to a gene: 6. Germline CDR1 and CDR2: MNHEY and SVGAGI. The CDR3 sequence: CASSYTTGGRETQYF. CDR3 nucleotides: TGTGCCAGCAGTTACACAACAGGGGGCAGGGAGACCCAGTACTTC.

This clone has only one observation. The chain employs TRBV25-1 and TRBJ1-2; 9 bases fit TRBD1. Germline CDR1 MGHDK, CDR2 SYGVNS. CDR3 length: 16 residues. The junction had 9 bases not matched to a gene; V was cut back by 3 bases and J by 4 bases. DNA for the CDR3: TGTGCCAGCAGTGAGCCCGGACAGGGGAGCACCTATGGCTACACCTTC. This codes for CASSEPGQGSTYGYTF.

This rearrangement joins TRBV11-1 to TRBJ2-1, with D perhaps matching TRBD2 (5 bases). CDR3 length equals 14 residues. The germline gives CDR1 SGHAT, CDR2 FQDESV (reference sequence). V shed 1 base and J shed 1 base, with 5 bases lying between them. CDR3 protein: CASSLGTSYNEQFF. CDR3 nucleotide sequence: TGTGCCAGCAGCTTAGGGACTTCCTACAATGAGCAGTTCTTC.

The chain links TRBV5-1 to TRBJ2-2, with 11 bases that match TRBD2. This CDR3 region has 16 residues. V trimming: 0 bases; J trimming: 6 bases; junction bases outside the gene matches: 4. Germline assignment: CDR1 SGHRS and CDR2 YFSETQ. CDR3 DNA: TGCGCCAGCAGCTTGGAGTTAGCGGGAGGGCCCGGGGAGCTGTTTTTT. Residues: CASSLELAGGPGELFF. The whole variable domain, filled in from reference TRBV5-1 and TRBJ2-2, reads KAGVTQTPRYLIKTRGQQVTLSCSPISGHRSVSWYQQTPGQGLQFLFEYFSETQRNKGNFPGRFSGRQFSNSRSEMNVSTLELGDSALYLCASSLELAGGPGELFFGEGSRLTVL.

Comments on this clone: Likely a read error: the CDR3 ends without its conserved phenylalanine or tryptophan. The DNA is left out, because the CDR3 cannot be placed on it with certainty; the CDR3 is given as TCRdb lists it. The chain joins TRBV20-1 to TRBJ1-2; the D call TRBD1 from the table was never checked on the DNA. From its first to its last residue, the CDR3 has 10 amino acids. The germline CDR1 and CDR2 sequences are DFQATT and SNEGSKA (reference sequence). This CDR3 is CSAREDTFYS.